The T cell receptor (beta chain) under discussion was sequenced for a study of blood T cell repertoires in COVID-19. About the research overall: Sites across the United States, Italy and Spain contributed samples from acute and convalescent COVID-19. PBMCs, B-cell-depleted T cells, or T cells were the source of the cDNA or gDNA that made up the material.

This CDR3 region has 16 residues. Germline-derived CDR1 and CDR2 are MNHEY and SMNVEV (reference sequence). V lost 6 bases and J lost 5, with 19 bases in between. In the original workflow: Amplified reference gene primers provided the basis for estimating nucleated cell counts. Repertoires were generated with immunoSEQ multiplex PCR, while TCRdb's copy carries only in-frame clones and drops some. V, J and clone size derive from that table, while D and trimming were established from the DNA sequence. The sample holds 50,000 to 65,000 clones; 80% to 90% are singletons and the top ten take 4% to 5.5%. The chain employs TRBV27 and TRBJ2-2; tentatively, D is TRBD1 (6 bases). The TCR originated in a man in his 60s with acute or convalescent COVID-19. The specimen was peripheral blood. CDR3 residues: CASSASAGARTGELFF. CDR3 DNA: TGTGCCAGCAGCGCGAGTGCAGGGGCAAGAACCGGGGAGCTGTTTTTT.